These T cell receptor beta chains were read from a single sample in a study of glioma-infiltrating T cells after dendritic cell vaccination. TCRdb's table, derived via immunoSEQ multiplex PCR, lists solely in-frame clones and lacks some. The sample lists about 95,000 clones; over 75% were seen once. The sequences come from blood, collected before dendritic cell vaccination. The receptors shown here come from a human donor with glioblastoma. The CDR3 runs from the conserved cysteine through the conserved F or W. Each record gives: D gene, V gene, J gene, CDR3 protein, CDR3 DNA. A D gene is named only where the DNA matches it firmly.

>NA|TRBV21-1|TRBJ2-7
CASSKDADKQYF
TGTGCCAGCAGCAAAGACGCAGATAAGCAGTACTTC
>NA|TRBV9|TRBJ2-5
CASTWRVRDPVLRARHAGLETQYF
NA
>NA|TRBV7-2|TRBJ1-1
CACRGAGGTEAFF
TGTGCCTGCAGAGGGGCGGGGGGTACTGAAGCTTTCTTT
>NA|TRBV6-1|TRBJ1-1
CASLFLRDTEAFF
TGTGCCAGCCTCTTTCTTAGAGACACTGAAGCTTTCTTT
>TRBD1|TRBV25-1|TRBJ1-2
CASRPQGAQGYGYTF
TGTGCCAGCAGGCCCCAGGGGGCACAGGGCTATGGCTACACCTTC
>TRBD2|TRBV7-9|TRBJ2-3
CASSSLAGVDTDTQYF
TGTGCCAGCAGCTCACTAGCGGGGGTTGACACAGATACGCAGTATTTT
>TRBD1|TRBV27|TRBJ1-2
CASSFTGGYGYTF
TGTGCCAGCAGTTTTACAGGGGGCTATGGCTACACCTTC
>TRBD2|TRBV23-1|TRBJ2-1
CASSQSQLAGISYNEQFF
TGCGCCAGCAGTCAATCGCAGCTAGCGGGGATATCCTACAATGAGCAGTTCTTC
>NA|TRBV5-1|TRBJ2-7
CASSLGRVQEQYF
TGCGCCAGCAGCTTAGGCAGGGTTCAGGAGCAGTACTTC
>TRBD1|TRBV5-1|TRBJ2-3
CASRTYRDRATDTQYF
TGCGCCAGCAGGACCTACCGGGACAGGGCAACAGATACGCAGTATTTT